Shown below are 23 T cell receptor beta chains from a single sample sequenced in a study of a mutant IDH1 vaccine in newly diagnosed glioma. The time point is: baseline, week 1 (first vaccination visit). Treatment of the sample: pre-vaccination baseline after standard-of-care therapy. Libraries were prepared by immunoSEQ multiplex PCR; TCRdb keeps only in-frame clonotypes and omits some of them. The data hold approximately 70,000 clones, with 79% observed a single time. Sequencing was performed on PBMCs, taken from a glioma patient treated with radiotherapy, temozolomide or both. The receptors shown here come from a man aged 50 to 60 with glioma.

The chain employs TRBV15 and TRBJ1-1, with a weak D call TRBD1 (5 bases). Between the trimmed V and J ends, which lost 8 bases and 0 bases, there was a span of 13 bases. CDR3 length: 14 amino acids. Per germline, CDR1 LNHNV and CDR2 YYDKDF (reference sequence). Here the CDR3 reads CATGTRVMNTEAFF. In DNA, the CDR3 is TGTGCCACCGGAACCAGGGTTATGAACACTGAAGCTTTCTTT.

This clone appeared a few times. The chain employs TRBV7-9 and TRBJ1-1; 8 nucleotides line up with TRBD1. The V and J ends lost 5 bases and 5 bases, in that order; junction bases with no gene match: 7. CDR1 is SEHNR and CDR2 is FQNEAQ in the germline V gene (reference sequence). This CDR3 spans 14 amino acids. This CDR3 is CASSPLRDRTEAFF. The CDR3 DNA reads as TGTGCCAGCAGCCCCCTCCGGGACAGGACTGAAGCTTTCTTT.

The chain couples TRBV4-3 to TRBJ1-4, with D perhaps matching TRBD1 (5 bases). Germline CDR1 is LGHNA and CDR2 is YSLEER. The CDR3 is made up of 15 amino acids. V was pared by 0 bases and J by 8 bases, with 13 bases between. In DNA, the CDR3 is TGCGCCAGCAGCCAAGATTTGGGGGACGAGGAAAAACTGTTTTTT. It translates to CASSQDLGDEEKLFF.

This rearrangement joins TRBV6-6 to TRBJ1-5; TRBD1 agrees at 8 bases. With V trimmed by 6 bases and J by 0 bases, 1 base remained unmatched. The CDR3 runs 14 residues. Germline V CDR1 and CDR2: MNHNY, SVGAGI (reference sequence). The CDR3 nucleotides are TGTGCCAGCAGGACAGGGGATAGCAATCAGCCCCAGCATTTT. Amino acid sequence: CASRTGDSNQPQHF.

The chain recombines TRBV4-2 with TRBJ1-5; D ambiguous. CDR1 is LGHNA, CDR2 YNFKEQ, per germline. V was clipped by 1 base and J by 1 base, with 5 bases between them. This CDR3 is built from 14 residues. CDR3 sequence reads: CASSQGGSNQPQHF. CDR3 DNA sequence: TGTGCCAGCAGCCAAGGGGGAAGCAATCAGCCCCAGCATTTT.

This sequence joins TRBV5-5 and TRBJ1-1; TRBD1 matches at 9 bases. V lost 6 bases to trimming and J lost 1 base; unmatched junction nucleotides: 4. This CDR3 is 14 amino acids long. Germline V CDR1 and CDR2: SGHKS, YYEKEE (reference sequence). CDR3 bases: TGTGCCAGCACCCTGGACAGGGGGAACACTGAAGCTTTCTTT. It encodes CASTLDRGNTEAFF.

The genes are TRBV10-3 and TRBJ1-4; D is undetermined. Germline V gives CDR1 ENHRY, CDR2 SYGVKD. The CDR3 consists of 16 residues. V shed 2 bases and J shed 8 bases, with 18 bases lying between them. CDR3 coding DNA: TGTGCCATCAGTGAGGGGAGTAATAAGGGTCTGGAAAAACTGTTTTTT. The encoded protein is CAISEGSNKGLEKLFF.

In DNA, the CDR3 is TGTGCCAGCAGCGCTGACAGGGGGATCTATTCGGTTACTGAAGCTTTCTTT. Translated, it gives CASSADRGIYSVTEAFF. The chain couples TRBV9 to TRBJ1-1, with 9 bases that match TRBD1. V was clipped by 3 bases and J by 5 bases; unmatched bases: 14. CDR3 length: 17 residues. Germline CDR1 is SGDLS and CDR2 is YYNGEE.

J is TRBJ2-7 and V is TRBV10-2, with 8 bases matching TRBD2. Germline CDR1 reads WSHSY; CDR2 reads SAAADI. J was trimmed by 0 bases and V by 0 bases; bases with no gene match: 4. The CDR3 covers 16 residues. Here the CDR3 reads CASSESTGGDSYEQYF. The DNA for the CDR3 is TGCGCCAGCAGTGAGTCGACGGGGGGGGACTCCTACGAGCAGTACTTC.

CDR3 loop: CASSGHRGRASYEQYF. CDR3 nucleotides: TGTGCCAGCAGTGGACACAGGGGAAGAGCCTCCTACGAGCAGTACTTC. The chain employs TRBV6-1 and TRBJ2-7; 7 bases map to TRBD1. Germline CDR1 MNHNS, CDR2 SASEGT. V shed 4 bases, J shed 0 bases, and the junction held 9 bases outside the gene matches. This CDR3 comprises 16 residues.

In this sample, this clone turned up once. In nucleotides, the CDR3 is TGTGCCAGCAACATGAGGTCCCAGAGCGACCTTCCGGAGACCCAGTACTTC. Amino acid sequence: CASNMRSQSDLPETQYF. The V call is TRBV5-6, the J call TRBJ2-5; D is uncertain. V gave up 6 bases and J gave up 5 bases, with 26 bases separating them. This CDR3 contains 17 residues. Germline values: CDR1 SGHDT, CDR2 YYEEEE.

The V gene is TRBV19, the J gene TRBJ1-3; D is unclear. V lost 1 base and J lost 0, with 16 bases in between. The germline CDR1 and CDR2 sequences are LNHDA and SQIVND (reference sequence). There are 18 residues in the CDR3. CDR3 sequence: CASSIVLLDGASGNTIYF. The CDR3 nucleotides read TGTGCCAGTAGTATAGTTCTTCTAGACGGAGCCTCTGGAAACACCATATATTTT.

The V call is TRBV4-1, the J call TRBJ1-5; D might be TRBD1 (5 bases). The CDR3 contains 15 residues. Trimming cost V 2 bases and J 7 bases, with 15 bases left between them. Per germline, CDR1 MGHRA and CDR2 YSYEKL. The CDR3 sequence: CASSQFQGTEQPQHF. The DNA of the CDR3 is TGCGCCAGCAGCCAATTCCAGGGAACGGAACAGCCCCAGCATTTT.

This clone was seen only a few times. The chain combines TRBV7-2 with TRBJ1-5, with D unclear. Trimming left V 2 bases short and J 0 bases short, with 5 bases between. CDR3 length equals 14 residues. Germline V gene data show CDR1 as SGHTA and CDR2 as FQGNSA. The CDR3 spells CASSLWGSNQPQHF. The CDR3 nucleotides read TGTGCCAGCAGCTTATGGGGTAGCAATCAGCCCCAGCATTTT.

V gene TRBV5-6 combines with J gene TRBJ2-1; 7 bases map to TRBD1. Per the germline V gene, CDR1 is SGHDT and CDR2 is YYEEEE. The CDR3 has 13 residues. J was trimmed by 7 bases and V by 1 base; bases with no gene match: 2. The DNA for the CDR3 is TGTGCCAGCAGCTTGAACAGGGGAAATGAGCAGTTCTTC. It codes for CASSLNRGNEQFF.

The chain has TRBV10-1 and TRBJ2-3; D call uncertain. Deletions cut 6 bases from V and 4 bases from J, with 17 bases between. Looked up from germline, CDR1 is WNHNN and CDR2 is SYGVQD (reference sequence). The CDR3 spans 15 residues. CDR3 residues: CASSPSFTTADTQYF. CDR3 bases: TGCGCCAGCAGCCCCTCTTTCACTACCGCAGATACGCAGTATTTT.

This rearrangement joins TRBV20-1 to TRBJ1-2; D not certain. The CDR3 covers 11 residues. Per the germline V gene, CDR1 is DFQATT and CDR2 is SNEGSKA (reference sequence). Trimming left V 5 bases short and J 4 bases short, with 8 bases between. The DNA for the CDR3 is TGCAGTGCTCCTGGTGGCTATGGCTACACCTTC. Encoded protein: CSAPGGYGYTF.

The chain employs TRBV27 and TRBJ1-1; D perhaps matches TRBD1 (5 bases). Germline lookup yields CDR1 MNHEY and CDR2 SMNVEV (reference sequence). Trimming shortened V by 7 bases and J by 1 base, and 13 bases separated the two germline ends. CDR3 length: 14 amino acids. This CDR3 reads CASTRGSQNTEAFF. The CDR3 DNA is TGTGCCAGCACCCGGGGCAGCCAGAACACTGAAGCTTTCTTT.

The chain joins TRBV4-2 to TRBJ2-1; D gene unclear. The CDR3 has 13 amino acids. V lost 1 base, J lost 0 bases, and 1 base lay in between. Germline V gene lookup returns CDR1 LGHNA and CDR2 YNFKEQ. This CDR3 is CASSQGSYNEQFF. Written as DNA, the CDR3 is TGTGCCAGCAGCCAAGGCTCCTACAATGAGCAGTTCTTC.

This clone was observed a few times. V is TRBV7-9 and J is TRBJ1-1; 7 nucleotides match TRBD1. Germline CDR1 is SEHNR and CDR2 is FQNEAQ (reference sequence). The V segment lost 5 bases and the J segment 1 base; nucleotides outside the gene matches: 10. This CDR3 is 16 amino acids long. The CDR3: CASSAYLGGENTEAFF. In DNA, the CDR3 is TGTGCCAGCAGCGCCTACTTAGGGGGCGAGAACACTGAAGCTTTCTTT.

This clone was observed a few times. The chain employs TRBV28 and TRBJ1-1, with D tentatively TRBD1 (6 bases). The CDR3 length is 14 residues. Germline CDR1 and CDR2: MDHEN and SYDVKM. The germline V and J ends were trimmed by 8 bases and 1 base, with 14 bases remaining between them. CDR3 loop: CASRETGPNTEAFF. The CDR3 DNA is TGTGCCAGCCGCGAGACAGGTCCGAACACTGAAGCTTTCTTT.

The chain employs TRBV7-2 and TRBJ2-7, with D perhaps TRBD1 or TRBD2 (5 bases each). CDR3 length: 15 amino acids. V was pared by 5 bases and J by 0 bases, with 14 bases between. The germline V gene encodes CDR1 SGHTA and CDR2 FQGNSA. CDR3 sequence: CASSRFRDGSYEQYF. The CDR3 DNA is TGTGCCAGCAGCCGTTTCCGGGACGGCTCCTACGAGCAGTACTTC. Full variable domain (remainder filled in from reference TRBV7-2 and TRBJ2-7): GAGVSQSPSNKVTEKGKDVELRCDPISGHTALYWYRQSLGQGLEFLIYFQGNSAPDKSGLPSDRFSAERTGGSVSTLTIQRTQQEDSAVYLCASSRFRDGSYEQYFGPGTRLTVT.

The chain joins TRBV19 to TRBJ1-5; D is ambiguous. The CDR3 spans 11 residues. V lost 6 bases to trimming and J lost 5 bases, with 5 bases between them. CDR1 and CDR2 from the germline V gene are LNHDA and SQIVND (reference sequence). As DNA, the CDR3 is TGTGCCAGTAGGATCCATCAGCCCCAGCATTTT. Translating gives CASRIHQPQHF.